This TCR beta chain emerged from a study of blood T cell repertoires in COVID-19. The overall study: COVID-19 samples collected from the United States, Italy and Spain covered acute and convalescent phases. PBMCs, B-cell-depleted T cells, or T cells were the source of the cDNA or gDNA that made up the material.

Original data processing: The authors estimated nucleated cell counts from reference gene primer amplification. Measured with immunoSEQ multiplex PCR; TCRdb has only the in-frame clones, and not every one. V, J and clone size derive from that table, while D and trimming were established from the DNA sequence. The sample holds roughly 160,000 clones, around 82% seen once. This clone was recorded once. The germline gives CDR1 SGHRS, CDR2 YFSETQ. V lost 5 bases, J lost 5 bases, and 8 bases stayed unmatched. CDR3 length equals 14 residues. This chain links TRBV5-1 with TRBJ2-7, with TRBD1 identical over 9 bases. The specimen sequenced was peripheral blood. The TCR sequence derives from an elderly woman with active or convalescent COVID-19. The CDR3 reads CASRAGDRVDEQYF. The CDR3 DNA follows: TGCGCCAGCAGGGCAGGGGACAGGGTAGACGAGCAGTACTTC.